These 23 T cell receptor beta chains share one sample of origin, sequenced in a study of T cell repertoires in cytomegalovirus infection. For these TCRs, the target antigens are not known. TCRdb re-derived calls from the reads in MiXCR, one entry per CDR3 protein. Among tens of thousands of distinct CDR3 sequences listed, 25% to 30% were seen once. Material: CD8+ T cells from cultured PBMCs, obtained from culture after CMV antigen stimulation. Source of these receptors: a human donor in good health (CMV status not recorded). Some clones in this sample may be carry-over from other donors' samples.

V and J are TRBV7-2 and TRBJ2-7; D could derive from TRBD1 or TRBD2 (5 bases each). CDR1 is SGHTA and CDR2 is FQGNSA in the germline V gene. The CDR3 runs 13 residues. Between the trimmed V and J ends, which lost 1 base and 4 bases, there was a span of 8 bases. CDR3: CASSLGWGYEQYF. CDR3 bases: TGTGCCAGCAGCTTAGGGTGGGGGTACGAGCAGTACTTC.

In regard to this clonotype: The junction departs from germline at one end; a sequencing error may be responsible. V is TRBV7-6 and J is TRBJ2-2; D may be TRBD2 (6 bases). Per the germline V gene, CDR1 is SGHVS and CDR2 is FNYEAQ. The CDR3 runs 18 residues. CDR3 protein: CASSLERTGTSNTGELFF. The CDR3 nucleotides are TGTGCTAGCAGCTTAGAACGTACCGGGACTTCGAACACCGGGGAGCTGTTTTTT.

This clonotype came up a few times. The chain uses TRBV4-3 and TRBJ2-3; no definite D call. Trimming left V 5 bases short and J 5 bases short, with 11 bases between. The germline V gene has CDR1 LGHNA and CDR2 YSLEER. The CDR3 contains 13 residues. CDR3 nucleotides: TGCGCCAGCAGCACCCGAGAGTTAGATACGCAGTATTTT. It encodes CASSTRELDTQYF.

The chain combines TRBV12-3 or TRBV12-4 with TRBJ2-3, with D maybe TRBD2 (6 bases). V lost 6 bases to trimming and J lost 4 bases, with 17 bases between them. The CDR3 runs 15 residues. Here the CDR3 DNA reads TGTGCCAGCAGCTACACTCGGGGAGGCTCAGATACGCAGTATTTT. Encoded protein: CASSYTRGGSDTQYF.

This clonotype was found a few times. The chain links TRBV20-1 to TRBJ1-1; D remains unclear. Germline V gene lookup returns CDR1 DFQATT and CDR2 SNEGSKA (reference sequence). The CDR3 is 14 residues long. V lost 1 base, J lost 0 bases, and 9 bases lay in between. The CDR3, as DNA: TGCAGTGCTAGAGGGGAAGGCTTGAACACTGAAGCTTTCTTT. Translating it yields CSARGEGLNTEAFF.

The chain couples TRBV25-1 to TRBJ2-1; 8 bases are a match to TRBD2. This CDR3 region has 24 residues. The J segment lost 7 bases and the V segment lost 3 bases, leaving 35 bases of the junction unmatched. Per germline, CDR1 MGHDK and CDR2 SYGVNS. The CDR3 nucleotides are TGTGCCAGCAGTGATCTGTCTACAGAAATACAATCCGGGACTAGAGCCCTCCGTAAGAATGAGCAGTTCTTC. Residues: CASSDLSTEIQSGTRALRKNEQFF.

The chain employs TRBV6-2 or TRBV6-3 and TRBJ2-1, with D possibly being TRBD2 (5 bases). This CDR3 spans 16 amino acids. Germline assignment: CDR1 MNHEY and CDR2 SVGEGT. With 2 bases removed from V and 0 bases from J, the gap between germline ends came to 11 bases. The DNA of the CDR3 is TGTGCCAGCAGTTACACCAGCGGTAGCTCCTACAATGAGCAGTTCTTC. This codes for CASSYTSGSSYNEQFF.

This clonotype was observed a few times. The chain combines TRBV7-2 with TRBJ2-7, with D perhaps TRBD1 (7 bases). The CDR3 has 14 residues. Germline lookup yields CDR1 SGHTA and CDR2 FQGNSA. The V and J ends lost 5 bases and 1 base respectively, with 12 bases between them. The CDR3 region has the DNA TGTGCCAGCAGCAGGCGGGACAGTTCCTACGAGCAGTACTTC. Protein product: CASSRRDSSYEQYF.

The chain links TRBV19 to TRBJ1-1; D perhaps matches TRBD1 (6 bases). CDR1 and CDR2 from the germline V gene are LNHDA and SQIVND (reference sequence). The V end was cut by 4 bases, the J end by 6 bases, with 12 bases between. This CDR3 contains 13 residues. This chain's CDR3 is CASSNGGGPEAFF. CDR3 coding DNA: TGTGCCAGTAGTAATGGAGGGGGACCTGAAGCTTTCTTT.

CDR3 sequence (DNA): TGTGCCACAGACACTCGGGACAGGGGGATTTTTGAGCAGTTCTTC. Translated, it gives CATDTRDRGIFEQFF. The V call is TRBV15, the J call TRBJ2-1, with 11 bases matching TRBD1. Germline V gene lookup returns CDR1 LNHNV and CDR2 YYDKDF (reference sequence). Unmatched junction bases numbered 13, after V lost 9 bases and J lost 9 bases. CDR3 length: 15 residues.

In its sample, this clonotype was seen once. This chain joins TRBV19 and TRBJ1-5; possibly TRBD1 for D (5 bases). The germline V gene has CDR1 LNHDA and CDR2 SQIVND (reference sequence). CDR3 size: 14 residues. Trimming removed 3 bases at V and 4 bases at J, with 10 bases between. The DNA of the CDR3 is TGTGCCAGTAGTATTGGAGGGGAAAATCAGCCCCAGCATTTT. Protein product: CASSIGGENQPQHF.

By sample fraction, this clonotype is medium-sized. V and J are TRBV7-2 and TRBJ2-4; perhaps TRBD1 as D (6 bases). Trimming took off 5 bases at V and 0 bases at J, with 20 bases between the two ends. CDR1 is SGHTA and CDR2 is FQGNSA in the germline V gene. CDR3 size: 18 residues. CDR3 nucleotides: TGTGCCAGCAGCCCCGGATGGGGTACAGGGAGAGCCAAAAACATTCAGTACTTC. Translating gives CASSPGWGTGRAKNIQYF.

The chain employs TRBV7-4 and TRBJ1-2, with D possibly matching TRBD1 (6 bases). V gave up 5 bases and J gave up 6 bases, with 10 bases separating them. In germline, CDR1 is SGHVT, CDR2 SQSDAQ. CDR3 length: 12 amino acids. For the CDR3, the DNA is TGTGCCAGCAGCAGAGGGGGGAATGGCTACACCTTC. Translated: CASSRGGNGYTF.

This clonotype was counted ten times or more. A junction end diverges from the germline sequence, so it may reflect a read error. This chain connects TRBV7-2 to TRBJ2-3; D tentatively fits TRBD1 or TRBD2 (6 bases each). The CDR3 covers 15 residues. CDR1 is SGHTA and CDR2 is FQGNSA in the germline V gene. The CDR3 nucleotides read TGTGCCACCAGCCCGGGGGCAGGTAGCACAGATACGCAGTATTTT. Protein: CATSPGAGSTDTQYF.

This sequence joins TRBV6-2 or TRBV6-3 and TRBJ2-6; D ambiguous. Germline CDR1 is MNHEY and CDR2 is SVGEGT. CDR3 length: 15 residues. V was pared by 3 bases and J by 0 bases, with 6 bases between. CDR3 region: CASSYSNSGANVLTF. CDR3 DNA sequence: TGTGCCAGCAGTTATTCCAACTCTGGGGCCAACGTCCTGACTTTC.

This clonotype has a handful of counts. The chain links TRBV6-5 to TRBJ2-5; D is perhaps TRBD1 or TRBD2 (6 bases each). Per the germline V gene, CDR1 is MNHEY and CDR2 is SVGAGI. The CDR3 spans 14 residues. The V end was cut by 8 bases, the J end by 5 bases, with 18 bases between. The CDR3 coding sequence is TGTGCCAGCCGCCAGATTGGGGGGCCGGAGACCCAGTACTTC. Residues: CASRQIGGPETQYF.

The chain uses TRBV3-1 and TRBJ2-1; 13 bases map to TRBD2. The CDR3 spans 15 residues. Germline V gene sequence: CDR1 LGHDT, CDR2 YNNKEL (reference sequence). V was pared by 4 bases and J by 7 bases, with 4 bases of the junction left unmatched. As DNA, the CDR3 is TGTGCCAGCAGCCCGTCGGGACTAGCGGGGAATGAGCAGTTCTTC. Amino acids: CASSPSGLAGNEQFF.

The V and J genes are TRBV6-2 or TRBV6-3 and TRBJ2-1; D gene unclear. The ends were cut back, 6 bases at V and 2 bases at J, with 11 bases in the middle. Germline CDR1 is MNHEY and CDR2 is SVGEGT. This CDR3 has 14 amino acids. In DNA, the CDR3 is TGTGCCAGCAGAACCCCTATCCCCTACAATGAGCAGTTCTTC. This encodes CASRTPIPYNEQFF.

This clonotype was found a few times. In DNA, the CDR3 is TGTGCCAGCAGCCTTACCATAGCGGGGAGCGAGCAGTACTTC. It yields the protein CASSLTIAGSEQYF. This chain uses TRBV28 with TRBJ2-7; 8 nucleotides match TRBD2. The CDR3 consists of 14 residues. From germline, CDR1 is MDHEN and CDR2 SYDVKM. V was clipped by 6 bases and J by 6 bases; unmatched bases: 10.

J is TRBJ2-2 and V is TRBV18; no definite D call. V lost 2 bases, J lost 6 bases, and 4 bases lay in between. Looked up from germline, CDR1 is KGHSH and CDR2 is LQKENI. The CDR3 spans 12 residues. The CDR3 region is CASSPIPGELFF. DNA for the CDR3: TGTGCCAGCTCACCAATTCCCGGGGAGCTGTTTTTT.

At least ten counts were recorded for this clonotype. The chain employs TRBV12-3 or TRBV12-4 and TRBJ2-1; a weak D match, TRBD1 (5 bases). This CDR3 has 14 amino acids. Trimming left V 4 bases short and J 3 bases short, with 10 bases between. The chain's CDR3 is CASSSGNFYNEQFF. For the CDR3, the DNA is TGTGCCAGCAGTTCAGGGAATTTCTACAATGAGCAGTTCTTC.

This clonotype was observed a handful of times. The rearrangement joins TRBV7-2 to TRBJ1-2, with D perhaps TRBD1 (6 bases). CDR1 and CDR2 (germline): SGHTA, FQGNSA. The CDR3 extends over 14 amino acids. V lost 1 base to trimming and J lost 6 bases, with 12 bases between them. The CDR3 bases are TGTGCCAGCAGCTTAGAAGGGGGGCTGGATGGCTACACCTTC. Its protein is CASSLEGGLDGYTF.

This clonotype was seen only once. The gene calls are TRBV4-3 and TRBJ1-5; no clear D gene. Germline V lookup: CDR1 LGHNA, CDR2 YSLEER. The V gene lost 0 bases and the J gene lost 1 base, with 10 bases spanning the gap. The CDR3 length is 16 residues. The CDR3 sequence: CASSQERVGSNQPQHF. In DNA form, the CDR3 reads TGCGCCAGCAGCCAAGAAAGGGTCGGAAGCAATCAGCCCCAGCATTTT.